The 10 T cell receptor beta chains below come from one sample, sequenced in a study of pediatric ulcerative colitis. Generated by immunoSEQ multiplex PCR, the TCRdb table keeps only in-frame clones and is missing some. The table shows some 37,000 clones, with around 73% occurring only once. The rectum was sampled with one to two pinch biopsies at colonoscopy. The sequenced sample was gut tissue. These receptors were collected from a boy between 10 and 17 years old with moderate ulcerative colitis.

The chain has TRBV11-2 and TRBJ2-3; D is undetermined. The CDR3 runs 13 residues. V was shortened by 6 bases and J by 1 base, with 8 bases between the two germline ends. The germline V gene has CDR1 SGHAT and CDR2 FQNNGV. CDR3 bases: TGTGCCAGCAGTACCGGACGCACAGATACGCAGTATTTT. Its protein is CASSTGRTDTQYF.

The rearrangement links TRBV5-4 to TRBJ2-3; perhaps TRBD1 as D (5 bases). V was cut by 1 base and J by 2 bases, with 8 bases left in between. Germline CDR1 reads SGHNT; CDR2 reads YYREEE (reference sequence). CDR3 length: 14 residues. The CDR3: CASSLPGYTDTQYF. Written as DNA, the CDR3 is TGTGCCAGCAGCTTGCCAGGGTACACAGATACGCAGTATTTT.

V and J are TRBV20-1 and TRBJ2-7; unclear D gene. Germline V gene sequence: CDR1 DFQATT, CDR2 SNEGSKA (reference sequence). This CDR3 has 11 amino acids. V was shortened by 6 bases and J by 0 bases, with 6 bases between the two germline ends. This CDR3 reads CSAPSSYEQYF. In DNA, the CDR3 is TGCAGTGCCCCTAGCTCCTACGAGCAGTACTTC.

V is TRBV6-5 and J is TRBJ2-3; D gene ambiguous. Deletions cut 8 bases from V and 2 bases from J, with 17 bases between. Germline lookup yields CDR1 MNHEY and CDR2 SVGAGI. CDR3 length: 15 residues. CDR3: CASLRAYKTTDTQYF. CDR3 DNA: TGTGCCAGCCTTCGGGCTTATAAGACCACAGATACGCAGTATTTT.

The V gene is TRBV4-1, the J gene TRBJ2-7; D perhaps matches TRBD1 (7 bases). Trimming removed 3 bases at V and 4 bases at J, with 13 bases between. The CDR3 spans 14 residues. Germline loops: CDR1 MGHRA, CDR2 YSYEKL. CDR3: CASSQSTGRYEQYF. For the CDR3, the DNA is TGCGCCAGCAGCCAGTCGACAGGGAGGTACGAGCAGTACTTC.

The rearrangement joins TRBV28 to TRBJ1-1; 7 bases agree with TRBD1. Trimming took 6 bases from V and 1 from J; bases not matched to a gene: 5. Per the germline V gene, CDR1 is MDHEN and CDR2 is SYDVKM. The length of the CDR3 is 14 residues. CDR3 in DNA: TGTGCCAGCAGCTTGACAGGGTGGAACACTGAAGCTTTCTTT. Protein product: CASSLTGWNTEAFF.

This clone was observed a handful of times. The chain couples TRBV11-2 to TRBJ1-5, with D possibly being TRBD1 (5 bases). Germline V gene data show CDR1 as SGHAT and CDR2 as FQNNGV. The CDR3 spans 13 residues. Trimming stripped 2 bases from V and 9 bases from J, with 11 bases between. Here the CDR3 reads CASSLNWDRPQHF. The CDR3 nucleotides read TGTGCCAGCAGCTTAAACTGGGACCGGCCCCAGCATTTT.

This chain uses TRBV30 with TRBJ1-2; 7 bases agree with TRBD1. This CDR3 spans 12 amino acids. After removal of 2 bases from V and 5 bases from J, the junction contained 2 bases not matched to a gene. Per the germline V gene, CDR1 is GTSNPN and CDR2 is SVGIG (reference sequence). CDR3 sequence reads: CAWSPGQYGYTF. DNA for the CDR3: TGTGCCTGGAGTCCGGGACAGTATGGCTACACCTTC.

The chain couples TRBV7-6 to TRBJ1-1; perhaps TRBD1 as D (6 bases). Trimming removed 5 bases from V and 5 bases from J, with 15 bases in between. The V gene's germline CDR1 is SGHVS and CDR2 FNYEAQ. The CDR3 runs to 14 residues. The CDR3 spells CASSVEGGGTEAFF. DNA of the CDR3: TGTGCCAGCAGCGTCGAAGGGGGTGGGACTGAAGCTTTCTTT.

This clone was observed a handful of times. The chain employs TRBV27 and TRBJ2-7; 11 positions agree with TRBD2. There are 15 residues in the CDR3. Trimming cost V 6 bases and J 2 bases; bases outside gene matches: 6. Germline lookup yields CDR1 MNHEY and CDR2 SMNVEV (reference sequence). The CDR3 DNA follows: TGTGCCAGCAGACTAGCGGGAGTTTTTACCTACGAGCAGTACTTC. This gives the protein CASRLAGVFTYEQYF.